The subject of this entry is one T cell receptor beta chain. Germline V CDR1 and CDR2: SGHKS, YYEKEE (reference sequence). J was trimmed by 4 bases and V by 4 bases; bases with no gene match: 2. The CDR3 contains 13 residues. The data were obtained in a study of blood T cell repertoires in COVID-19. As for the study in general: Samples came from the United States, Italy and Spain, spanning acute and convalescent COVID-19.

Sequenced by immunoSEQ multiplex PCR; TCRdb stores in-frame clones only, minus some. The table includes around 230,000 clones, about 90% detected once. The sample was PBMCs or T cells enriched from blood (not recorded which). The chain employs TRBV5-5 and TRBJ2-5, with TRBD1 matching 9 bases. This TCR came from a woman between 40 and 50 years old with acute COVID-19. DNA for the CDR3: TGTGCCAGCAGCAGGACAGGGGCAGAGACCCAGTACTTC. It encodes CASSRTGAETQYF. Full variable domain (outside the CDR3, taken from reference TRBV5-5 and TRBJ2-5): DAGVTQSPTHLIKTRGQQVTLRCSPISGHKSVSWYQQVLGQGPQFIFQYYEKEERGRGNFPDRFSARQFPNYSSELNVNALLLGDSALYLCASSRTGAETQYFGPGTRLLVL.